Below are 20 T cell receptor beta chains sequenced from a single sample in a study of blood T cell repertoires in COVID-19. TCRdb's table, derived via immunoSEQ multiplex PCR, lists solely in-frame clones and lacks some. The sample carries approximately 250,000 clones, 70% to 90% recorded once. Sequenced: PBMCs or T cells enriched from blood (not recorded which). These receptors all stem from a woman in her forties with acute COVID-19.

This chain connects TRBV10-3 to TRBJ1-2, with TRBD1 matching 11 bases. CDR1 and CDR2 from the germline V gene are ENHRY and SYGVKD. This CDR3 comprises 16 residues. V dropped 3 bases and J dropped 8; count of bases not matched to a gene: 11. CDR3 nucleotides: TGTGCCATCAGTGACCCCGGGACAGGGGGACGTGGAGGCTACACCTTC. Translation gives CAISDPGTGGRGGYTF.

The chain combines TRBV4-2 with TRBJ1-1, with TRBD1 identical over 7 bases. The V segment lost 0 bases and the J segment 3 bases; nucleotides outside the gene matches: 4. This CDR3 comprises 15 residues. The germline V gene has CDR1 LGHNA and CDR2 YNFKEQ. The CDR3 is CASSQEKGADTEAFF. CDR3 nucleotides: TGTGCCAGCAGCCAAGAGAAGGGGGCCGACACTGAAGCTTTCTTT.

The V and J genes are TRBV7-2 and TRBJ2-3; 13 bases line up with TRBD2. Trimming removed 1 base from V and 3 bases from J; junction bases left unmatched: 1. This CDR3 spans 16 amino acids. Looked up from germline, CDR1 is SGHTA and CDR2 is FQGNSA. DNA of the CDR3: TGTGCCAGCAGCTTAGGGGGACTAGCGGGAACAGATACGCAGTATTTT. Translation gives CASSLGGLAGTDTQYF.

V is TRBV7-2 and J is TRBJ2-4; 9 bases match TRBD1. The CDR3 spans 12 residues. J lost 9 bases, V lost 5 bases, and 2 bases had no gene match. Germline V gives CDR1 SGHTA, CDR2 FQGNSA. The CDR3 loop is CASSDRGSIQYF. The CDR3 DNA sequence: TGTGCCAGCAGCGACAGGGGGAGCATTCAGTACTTC. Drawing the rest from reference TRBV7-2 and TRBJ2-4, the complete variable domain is GAGVSQSPSNKVTEKGKDVELRCDPISGHTALYWYRQSLGQGLEFLIYFQGNSAPDKSGLPSDRFSAERTGGSVSTLTIQRTQQEDSAVYLCASSDRGSIQYFGAGTRLSVL.

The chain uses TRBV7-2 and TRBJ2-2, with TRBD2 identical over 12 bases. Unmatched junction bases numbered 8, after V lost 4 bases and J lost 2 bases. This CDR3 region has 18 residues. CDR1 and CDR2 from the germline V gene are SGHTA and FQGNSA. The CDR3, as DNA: TGTGCCAGCAGCTCAATCCTACTAGCGGGGGGTAACACCGGGGAGCTGTTTTTT. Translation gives CASSSILLAGGNTGELFF.

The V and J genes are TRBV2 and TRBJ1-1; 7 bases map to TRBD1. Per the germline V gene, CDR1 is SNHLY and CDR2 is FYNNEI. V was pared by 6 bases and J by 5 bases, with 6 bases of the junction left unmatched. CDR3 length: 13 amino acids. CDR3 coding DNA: TGTGCCAGCAGAGAGGGGGCGGTTACTGAAGCTTTCTTT. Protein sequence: CASREGAVTEAFF.

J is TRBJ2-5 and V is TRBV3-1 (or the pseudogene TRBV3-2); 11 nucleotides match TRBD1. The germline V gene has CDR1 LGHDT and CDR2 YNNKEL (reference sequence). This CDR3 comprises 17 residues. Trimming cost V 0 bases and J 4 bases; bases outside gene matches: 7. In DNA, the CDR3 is TGTGCCAGCAGCCAAGATCTGTGGACAGGGGGCCGAGAGACCCAGTACTTC. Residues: CASSQDLWTGGRETQYF.

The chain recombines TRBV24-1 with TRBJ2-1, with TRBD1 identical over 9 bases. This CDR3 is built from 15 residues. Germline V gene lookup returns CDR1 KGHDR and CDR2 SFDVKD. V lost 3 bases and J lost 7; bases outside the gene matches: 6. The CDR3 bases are TGTGCCACCAGTGATCCCGGGACAGGGCCAAATGAGCAGTTCTTC. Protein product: CATSDPGTGPNEQFF.

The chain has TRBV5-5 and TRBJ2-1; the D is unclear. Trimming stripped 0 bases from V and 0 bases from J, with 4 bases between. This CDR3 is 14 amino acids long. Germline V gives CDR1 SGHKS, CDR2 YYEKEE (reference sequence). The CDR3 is CASSLGLSYNEQFF. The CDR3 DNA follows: TGTGCCAGCAGCTTGGGGCTCTCCTACAATGAGCAGTTCTTC.

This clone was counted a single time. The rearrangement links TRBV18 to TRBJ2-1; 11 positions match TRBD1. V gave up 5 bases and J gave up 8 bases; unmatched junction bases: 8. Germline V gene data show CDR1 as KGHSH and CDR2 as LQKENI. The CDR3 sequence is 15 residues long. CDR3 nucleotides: TGTGCCAGCTCAAAGGACAGGGGGCTTTTCGATGAGCAGTTCTTC. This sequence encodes CASSKDRGLFDEQFF.

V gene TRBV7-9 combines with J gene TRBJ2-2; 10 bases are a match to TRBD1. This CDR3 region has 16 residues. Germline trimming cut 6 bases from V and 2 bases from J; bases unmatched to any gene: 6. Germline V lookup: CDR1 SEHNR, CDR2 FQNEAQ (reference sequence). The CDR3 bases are TGTGCCAGCAGTCCGGCGACAGGGGGCAACACCGGGGAGCTGTTTTTT. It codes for CASSPATGGNTGELFF.

The chain's CDR3 is CASSFGGESYEQYV. The CDR3 nucleotides are TGTGCCAGCAGTTTCGGAGGGGAGTCCTACGAGCAGTACGTC. The chain has TRBV27 and TRBJ2-7; the D gene is possibly TRBD2 (6 bases). This CDR3 is 14 amino acids long. Trimming stripped 3 bases from V and 1 base from J, with 10 bases between. CDR1 and CDR2 from the germline V gene are MNHEY and SMNVEV (reference sequence).

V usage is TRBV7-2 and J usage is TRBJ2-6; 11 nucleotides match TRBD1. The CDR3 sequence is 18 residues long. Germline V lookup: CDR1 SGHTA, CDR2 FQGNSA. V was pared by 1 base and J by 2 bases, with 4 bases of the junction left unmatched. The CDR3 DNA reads TGTGCCAGCAGCTTAGGGACAGGGGGCGCCACTGGGGCCAACGTCCTGACTTTC. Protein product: CASSLGTGGATGANVLTF.

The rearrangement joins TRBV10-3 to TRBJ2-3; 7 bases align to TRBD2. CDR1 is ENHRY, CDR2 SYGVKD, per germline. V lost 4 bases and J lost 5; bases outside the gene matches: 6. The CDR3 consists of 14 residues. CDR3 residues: CAISVRRGEDTQYF. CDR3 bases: TGTGCCATCAGTGTACGACGGGGGGAAGATACGCAGTATTTT.

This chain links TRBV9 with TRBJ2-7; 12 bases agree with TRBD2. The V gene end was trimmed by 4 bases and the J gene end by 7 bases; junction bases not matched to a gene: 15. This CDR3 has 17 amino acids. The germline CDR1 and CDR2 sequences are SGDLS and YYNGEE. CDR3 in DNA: TGTGCCAGCAGCACCTCCTCGACTAGCGGGAGAATAGGGGAGCAGTACGTC. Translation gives CASSTSSTSGRIGEQYV.

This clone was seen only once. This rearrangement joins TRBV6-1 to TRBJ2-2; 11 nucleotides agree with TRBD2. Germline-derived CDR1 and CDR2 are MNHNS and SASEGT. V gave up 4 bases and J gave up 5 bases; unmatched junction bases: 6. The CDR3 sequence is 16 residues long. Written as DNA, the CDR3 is TGTGCCAGCAGTGTAGCGGGGGGGCTGTTTACCGGGGAGCTGTTTTTT. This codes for CASSVAGGLFTGELFF.

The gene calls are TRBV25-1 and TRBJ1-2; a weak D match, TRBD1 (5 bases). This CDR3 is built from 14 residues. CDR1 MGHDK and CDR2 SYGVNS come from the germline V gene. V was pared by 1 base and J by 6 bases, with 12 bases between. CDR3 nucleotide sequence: TGTGCCAGCAGTGAATGGGGGGATGTCGATGGCTACACCTTC. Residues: CASSEWGDVDGYTF.

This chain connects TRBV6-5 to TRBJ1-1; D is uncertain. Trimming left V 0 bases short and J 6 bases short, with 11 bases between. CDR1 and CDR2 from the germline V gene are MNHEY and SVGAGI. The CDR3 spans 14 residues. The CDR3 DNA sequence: TGTGCCAGCAGTTACTCGATGCGGCTGGCTGAAGCTTTCTTT. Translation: CASSYSMRLAEAFF.

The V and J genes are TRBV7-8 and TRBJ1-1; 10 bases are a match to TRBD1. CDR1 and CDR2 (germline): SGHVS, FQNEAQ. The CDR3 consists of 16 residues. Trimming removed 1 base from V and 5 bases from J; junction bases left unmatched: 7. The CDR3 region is CASSLVGQGRGTEAFF. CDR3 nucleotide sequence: TGTGCCAGCAGCTTAGTGGGACAGGGGCGAGGTACTGAAGCTTTCTTT.

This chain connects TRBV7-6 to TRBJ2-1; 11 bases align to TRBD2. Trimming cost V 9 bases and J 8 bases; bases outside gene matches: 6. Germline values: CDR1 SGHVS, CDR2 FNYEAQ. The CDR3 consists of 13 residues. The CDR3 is CASSSGRIYEQFF. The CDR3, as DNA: TGTGCCAGTTCTAGCGGGAGGATCTATGAGCAGTTCTTC.